This entry lists 3 T cell receptor beta chains sequenced from one sample in a study of long-term antiretroviral therapy in people with HIV. At the survey level, the v3.0 immunoSEQ assay was run. Generated by immunoSEQ multiplex PCR, the TCRdb table keeps only in-frame clones and is missing some. The sample contains roughly 12,000 clones, almost 80% of which appear only once. The sequencing used unsorted PBMCs, collected 0.8 years before starting antiretroviral therapy. The origin of the receptors is a woman between 40 and 55 years old with HIV.

The J gene is TRBJ1-2, the V gene TRBV7-6; 7 bases match TRBD1. Germline V gives CDR1 SGHVS, CDR2 FNYEAQ. The length of the CDR3 is 17 residues. Trimming took 7 bases from V and 3 from J; bases not matched to a gene: 17. The CDR3 loop reads CASTLVARQGKYYGYTF. The CDR3 DNA reads TGTGCCAGCACCCTGGTGGCTCGACAGGGTAAGTACTATGGCTACACCTTC.

This clone was seen a single time. The chain has TRBV19 and TRBJ2-1; D ambiguous. The CDR3 has 12 amino acids. Per germline, CDR1 LNHDA and CDR2 SQIVND (reference sequence). Between the trimmed V and J ends, which lost 2 bases and 5 bases, there was a span of 4 bases. CDR3 residues: CASSILNNEQFF. As DNA, the CDR3 is TGTGCCAGTAGTATACTTAACAATGAGCAGTTCTTC.

V gene TRBV5-6 combines with J gene TRBJ1-2; 7 bases line up with TRBD1. The germline V gene encodes CDR1 SGHDT and CDR2 YYEEEE. This CDR3 spans 14 amino acids. Germline trimming cut 4 bases from V and 3 bases from J; bases unmatched to any gene: 6. The CDR3 nucleotides read TGTGCCAGCAGCCCTCATACAGGGGACTATGGCTACACCTTC. As protein: CASSPHTGDYGYTF.